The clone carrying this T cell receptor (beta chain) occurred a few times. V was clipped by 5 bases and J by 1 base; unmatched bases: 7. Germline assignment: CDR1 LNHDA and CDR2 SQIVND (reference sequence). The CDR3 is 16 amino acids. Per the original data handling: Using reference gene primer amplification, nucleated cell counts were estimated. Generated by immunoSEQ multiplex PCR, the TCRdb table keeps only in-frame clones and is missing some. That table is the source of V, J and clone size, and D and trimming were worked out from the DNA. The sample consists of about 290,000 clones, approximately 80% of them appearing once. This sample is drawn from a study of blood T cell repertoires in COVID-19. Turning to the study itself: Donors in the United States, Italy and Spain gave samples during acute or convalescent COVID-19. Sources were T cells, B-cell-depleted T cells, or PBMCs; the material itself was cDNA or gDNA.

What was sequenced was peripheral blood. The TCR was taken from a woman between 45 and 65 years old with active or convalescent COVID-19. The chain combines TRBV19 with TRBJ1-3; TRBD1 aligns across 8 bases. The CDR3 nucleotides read TGTGCCAGTAGTGCCCGGGACAGGTATTCTGGAAACACCATATATTTT. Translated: CASSARDRYSGNTIYF.